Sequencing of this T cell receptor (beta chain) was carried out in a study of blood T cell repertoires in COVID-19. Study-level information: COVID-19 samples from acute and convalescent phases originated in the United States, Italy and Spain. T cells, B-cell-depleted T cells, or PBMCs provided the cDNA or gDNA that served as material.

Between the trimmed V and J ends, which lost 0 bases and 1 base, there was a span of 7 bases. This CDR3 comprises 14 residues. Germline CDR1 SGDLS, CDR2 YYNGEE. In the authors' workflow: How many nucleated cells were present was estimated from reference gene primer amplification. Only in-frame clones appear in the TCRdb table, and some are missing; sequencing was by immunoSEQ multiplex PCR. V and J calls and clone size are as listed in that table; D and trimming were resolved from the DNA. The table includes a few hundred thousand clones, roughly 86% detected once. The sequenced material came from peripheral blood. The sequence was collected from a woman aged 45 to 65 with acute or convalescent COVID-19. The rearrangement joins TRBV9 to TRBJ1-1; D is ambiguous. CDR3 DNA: TGTGCCAGCAGCGTAGGGGCCCAGAACACTGAAGCTTTCTTT. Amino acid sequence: CASSVGAQNTEAFF. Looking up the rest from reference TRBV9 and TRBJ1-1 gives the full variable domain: DSGVTQTPKHLITATGQRVTLRCSPRSGDLSVYWYQQSLDQGLQFLIQYYNGEERAKGNILERFSAQQFPDLHSELNLSSLELGDSALYFCASSVGAQNTEAFFGQGTRLTVV.